The rows below give T cell receptor beta chains drawn from one sample of a study of blood T cell repertoires in COVID-19. Clones were sequenced by immunoSEQ multiplex PCR, and TCRdb holds only the in-frame ones, with some missing. Here the sample spans 150,000 to 200,000 clones, about 86% being singletons. The source material was PBMCs or T cells enriched from blood (not recorded which). The receptors shown here come from a woman aged 40 to 50 in a cohort exposed to, infected with or recovered from COVID-19 (not recorded which). Each CDR3 is given without its conserved first and last residue. Each record gives: V gene, J gene, CDR3 protein.

TRBV7-9,TRBJ1-4,ASSFGRSAEKLF
TRBV19,TRBJ2-2,ASHSPGENTGELF
TRBV11-3,TRBJ2-1,ASSWGGESSYNEQF
TRBV5-1,TRBJ2-3,ASTDRATDTQY
TRBV6-6,TRBJ1-3,ASSYRGPRSGNTIY
TRBV11-2,TRBJ1-1,ASSQTRRWVNTEAF
TRBV28,TRBJ2-1,ASSHQRRGVYNEQF
TRBV7-6,TRBJ1-1,ASSPGQGVHEAF
TRBV27,TRBJ1-3,ASSLGQPFAGNTIY
TRBV4-1,TRBJ1-2,ASSQERDRGRYYGYT
TRBV9,TRBJ2-7,ASSVEGQFSYEQY
TRBV12-3/TRBV12-4,TRBJ1-1,ASSGDRGTEAF
TRBV5-1,TRBJ2-3,ASSQGTSGSTDTQY
TRBV27,TRBJ1-1,ASRVLRQQNTEAF
TRBV28,TRBJ1-1,ASSVTGATRAF
TRBV27,TRBJ2-3,ASSLSGRSTQY
TRBV27,TRBJ1-1,ASSLVGGGGTEAF
TRBV16,TRBJ2-7,ASSQGGAYEQY
TRBV7-6,TRBJ2-1,ASSRGPSGGNEQF
TRBV5-1,TRBJ2-1,ASSWTGGSDEQF
TRBV19,TRBJ1-2,ASSRDRGRNYGYT
TRBV7-8,TRBJ1-5,ASSSFPGTGQSLGDQPQH
TRBV11-2,TRBJ2-7,ASSLARTSGRYEQY
TRBV6-5,TRBJ2-3,ASSYRGSSTDTQY
TRBV5-4,TRBJ2-2,ASRTENTGELF
TRBV7-9,TRBJ1-2,ASSLGTGEANYGYT
TRBV3-1/TRBV3-2,TRBJ1-2,ASSQNPDRGYGYT
TRBV7-9,TRBJ2-1,ASSLVGGRVYNEQF
TRBV13,TRBJ1-5,ASSSSRAGRDQPQH
TRBV19,TRBJ1-5,ASSMGNRGWQPQH
TRBV7-8,TRBJ1-4,ASREGQGREKLF
TRBV10-3,TRBJ2-1,AISESSRTSGSHNEQF
TRBV9,TRBJ1-1,ASSALLNTEAF
TRBV19,TRBJ1-4,ASRMTGVEKLF
TRBV27,TRBJ1-2,ATSSGYGYT
TRBV7-9,TRBJ1-2,ASSVANYGYT
TRBV4-3,TRBJ2-3,ASSQQAGGLTDTQY
TRBV2,TRBJ2-1,ASRAVVVVAGNFYNEQF
TRBV28,TRBJ2-7,ASRTGRESYEQY
TRBV6-5,TRBJ2-7,ASSVSGSNYEQY
TRBV7-8,TRBJ1-2,ASRPPGQGGYGYT
TRBV5-1,TRBJ2-7,ASSLGQGSPYEQY
TRBV4-2,TRBJ1-2,ASSQDRGSYGYT
TRBV7-8,TRBJ1-5,ASSLFSGQIEQPQH
TRBV5-5,TRBJ2-2,ASSAGLAGGRTGELF